These 2 T cell receptor beta chains were all obtained from the same sample, sequenced in a study of identical twins. Each CDR3 protein is one row after TCRdb ran MiXCR on the 5' RACE reads. The table lists a few hundred thousand distinct CDR3 sequences, less than 20% of them singletons. The sample consisted of naive T cells sorted from blood. Every receptor here comes from a man aged 45-65 years in good health.

In DNA form, the CDR3 reads TGTGCCAGCAGCCGTCCGGATAACGGAGAAAAACTGTTTTTT. This sequence encodes CASSRPDNGEKLFF. The chain recombines TRBV5-4 with TRBJ1-4; D not resolved. CDR3 length equals 14 residues. V gave up 4 bases and J gave up 8 bases, with 15 bases separating them. Germline CDR1 is SGHNT and CDR2 is YYREEE (reference sequence).

This clonotype was observed many times. The V gene is TRBV15, the J gene TRBJ1-3, with no clear D. The ends were cut back, 3 bases at V and 0 bases at J, with 3 bases in the middle. Germline CDR1 is LNHNV and CDR2 is YYDKDF (reference sequence). CDR3 size: 13 residues. This CDR3 is CATSSVSGNTIYF. CDR3 sequence (DNA): TGTGCCACCAGCAGTGTCTCTGGAAACACCATATATTTT.